These 11 T cell receptor beta chains were sequenced from one sample in a study of T cell responses to AZD1222 COVID-19 vaccine. The repertoire was sequenced with immunoSEQ multiplex PCR; TCRdb's copy has only in-frame clones and lacks some. The sample has approximately 84,000 clones; under 90% are singletons. The sequencing used peripheral blood, collected 28 days after the second AZD1222 dose. Receptor source: an adult who received the AZD1222 COVID-19 vaccine.

The chain joins TRBV11-2 to TRBJ2-1, with unresolved D. Germline V gene sequence: CDR1 SGHAT, CDR2 FQNNGV. V gave up 0 bases and J gave up 2 bases, with 8 bases separating them. The CDR3 extends over 15 amino acids. The CDR3 here is CASSLDRTAYNEQFF. CDR3 sequence (DNA): TGTGCCAGCAGCTTAGATCGTACAGCCTACAATGAGCAGTTCTTC.

V gene TRBV7-2 combines with J gene TRBJ2-4, with 7 bases identical to TRBD2. The CDR3 covers 16 residues. With V trimmed by 2 bases and J by 0 bases, 4 bases remained unmatched. Germline values: CDR1 SGHTA, CDR2 FQGNSA. In DNA, the CDR3 is TGTGCCAGCAGCTTATCTAGCGGAGTAGCCAAAAACATTCAGTACTTC. Its protein is CASSLSSGVAKNIQYF. Full variable domain (missing parts from reference TRBV7-2 and TRBJ2-4): GAGVSQSPSNKVTEKGKDVELRCDPISGHTALYWYRQSLGQGLEFLIYFQGNSAPDKSGLPSDRFSAERTGGSVSTLTIQRTQQEDSAVYLCASSLSSGVAKNIQYFGAGTRLSVL.

The J gene is TRBJ2-3, the V gene TRBV19; possibly TRBD2 for D (5 bases). The germline CDR1 and CDR2 sequences are LNHDA and SQIVND (reference sequence). The CDR3 extends over 13 amino acids. For the CDR3, the DNA is TGTGGCGTAGCGCGAACTAGCACAGATACGCAGTATTTT. It codes for CGVARTSTDTQYF.

The rearrangement uses TRBV18 and TRBJ2-7; D gene uncertain. V lost 3 bases, J lost 5 bases, and 11 bases lay in between. The CDR3 runs to 13 residues. CDR1 KGHSH and CDR2 LQKENI come from the germline V gene. CDR3 sequence (DNA): TGTGCCAGCTCACCGGGTCTCGGCGACGAGCAGTACTTC. Protein product: CASSPGLGDEQYF.

V and J are TRBV1 and TRBJ1-5; TRBD1 is the table's D call and was not checked against the DNA. TRBV1 is listed as a pseudogene. The CDR3 contains 17 residues. CDR3 DNA: TGCACCAGCAGCCAAGGGGACAGGGTTAAGCGCAATCAGCCCCAGCATTTT. Protein product: CTSSQGDRVKRNQPQHF.

The chain uses TRBV7-3 and TRBJ2-1; no firm D call. CDR3 length: 13 residues. V gave up 2 bases and J gave up 4 bases, with 6 bases separating them. Looked up from germline, CDR1 is SGHTA and CDR2 is FQGTGA. This chain's CDR3 is CASSLDQYNEQFF. In DNA form, the CDR3 reads TGTGCCAGCAGCTTAGACCAATACAATGAGCAGTTCTTC.

This clone was observed a handful of times. The chain uses TRBV5-1 and TRBJ1-1, with 10 positions matching TRBD1. The germline gives CDR1 SGHRS, CDR2 YFSETQ. The CDR3 consists of 14 residues. Trimming at V came to 3 bases and at J to 5 bases, leaving 4 bases not matched to a gene. The CDR3 DNA reads as TGCGCCAGCAGCTCCGACAGGGGGCAGACTGAAGCTTTCTTT. Encoded protein: CASSSDRGQTEAFF. The whole variable domain, filled in from reference TRBV5-1 and TRBJ1-1, reads KAGVTQTPRYLIKTRGQQVTLSCSPISGHRSVSWYQQTPGQGLQFLFEYFSETQRNKGNFPGRFSGRQFSNSRSEMNVSTLELGDSALYLCASSSDRGQTEAFFGQGTRLTVV.

The chain links TRBV23-1 to TRBJ1-6; 9 bases map to TRBD1. TRBV23-1 is assigned to the ORF class and has an uncertain function. The CDR3 totals 18 residues. V lost 4 bases and J lost 8; bases outside the gene matches: 15. The CDR3 coding sequence is TGCGCCAGCAGTCCCCCTCCGGGACAGGGTTCTTGTCATTCACCCCTCCACTTT. It specifies CASSPPPGQGSCHSPLHF.

This sequence joins TRBV5-1 and TRBJ2-7, with no clear D. Germline V lookup: CDR1 SGHRS, CDR2 YFSETQ. The ends were cut back, 3 bases at V and 6 bases at J, with 16 bases in the middle. The CDR3 length is 14 residues. The CDR3 spells CASSSVGSFGEQYF. The CDR3 coding sequence is TGCGCCAGCAGCTCAGTCGGGTCCTTCGGCGAGCAGTACTTC.

This chain connects TRBV11-2 to TRBJ2-2, with D possibly matching TRBD1 (6 bases). V dropped 3 bases and J dropped 6 bases, with 8 bases sitting between them. The CDR3 has 13 residues. Germline CDR1 reads SGHAT; CDR2 reads FQNNGV. The CDR3 loop is CASSFQGSGELFF. The CDR3, as DNA: TGTGCCAGCAGCTTCCAGGGGTCCGGGGAGCTGTTTTTT.

The chain combines TRBV7-2 with TRBJ2-7; D is ambiguous. V lost 5 bases to trimming and J lost 9 bases, with 17 bases between them. The germline CDR1 and CDR2 sequences are SGHTA and FQGNSA. The CDR3 has 13 residues. DNA of the CDR3: TGTGCCAGCAGCAGGCCAGGCGGCGTGGGGCAGTACTTC. As protein: CASSRPGGVGQYF. Full variable domain (remainder filled in from reference TRBV7-2 and TRBJ2-7): GAGVSQSPSNKVTEKGKDVELRCDPISGHTALYWYRQSLGQGLEFLIYFQGNSAPDKSGLPSDRFSAERTGGSVSTLTIQRTQQEDSAVYLCASSRPGGVGQYFGPGTRLTVT.